The 18 T cell receptor beta chains below come from one sample, sequenced in a study of a mutant IDH1 vaccine in newly diagnosed glioma. The time point here: week 11, during vaccination. In the vaccine, a single dose held 300 ug of the mutant IDH1 20-mer peptide, along with topical imiquimod. No antigen is known for these receptors. The data were produced by immunoSEQ multiplex PCR, yet TCRdb's version contains in-frame clones alone and is incomplete. The sample lists 55,000 or so clones; roughly 90% were seen once. Sequencing used PBMCs, obtained from a glioma patient whose treatment included an IDH1 peptide vaccine. These receptors originate from a man aged 50-59 years with glioma.

This chain connects TRBV29-1 to TRBJ2-7; possible D gene TRBD2, 5 bases. The V and J ends lost 0 bases and 0 bases respectively, with 12 bases between them. This CDR3 comprises 15 residues. From germline, CDR1 is SQVTM and CDR2 ANQGSEA. The CDR3 here is CSVEDPDSSSYEQYF. The CDR3 nucleotides read TGCAGCGTTGAAGATCCGGACTCTAGCTCCTACGAGCAGTACTTC.

The rearrangement joins TRBV4-3 to TRBJ2-5, with D hard to call. There are 13 residues in the CDR3. Germline V gene data show CDR1 as LGHNA and CDR2 as YSLEER. V lost 0 bases to trimming and J lost 8 bases, with 10 bases between them. CDR3 DNA: TGCGCCAGCAGCCAAGAGTCCAGAGCTACCCAGTACTTC. Translation gives CASSQESRATQYF.

J is TRBJ1-4 and V is TRBV19; 12 bases align to TRBD1. With V trimmed by 11 bases and J by 0 bases, 10 bases remained unmatched. CDR3 size: 17 residues. In germline, CDR1 is LNHDA, CDR2 SQIVND (reference sequence). The CDR3 is CASGDRGRRATNEKLFF. CDR3 sequence (DNA): TGTGCCTCTGGGGACAGGGGGCGCAGAGCAACTAATGAAAAACTGTTTTTT.

This chain links TRBV2 with TRBJ2-1, with TRBD2 matching 7 bases. The germline gives CDR1 SNHLY, CDR2 FYNNEI. CDR3 length: 11 residues. V shed 8 bases and J 9 bases; nucleotides not matched to a gene: 4. The CDR3 region is CASAGVGEQFF. The CDR3 nucleotides read TGTGCCAGCGCGGGGGTTGGTGAGCAGTTCTTC.

The CDR3 here is CASSGQGGAYNEQFF. CDR3 bases: TGTGCCAGCAGTGGACAGGGGGGCGCCTACAATGAGCAGTTCTTC. The V and J genes are TRBV7-9 and TRBJ2-1; 10 positions agree with TRBD1. Per the germline V gene, CDR1 is SEHNR and CDR2 is FQNEAQ (reference sequence). V was clipped by 6 bases and J by 2 bases; unmatched bases: 4. The CDR3 has 15 residues.

This clone is a singleton in its sample. This chain links TRBV5-6 with TRBJ2-7; TRBD2 agrees at 8 bases. This CDR3 has 15 residues. The germline V gene has CDR1 SGHDT and CDR2 YYEEEE. Losses at the gene ends were 2 bases for V and 4 bases for J; bases not matched to a gene: 8. The CDR3: CASSFIAGSRYEQYF. The CDR3 bases are TGTGCCAGCAGCTTCATAGCGGGAAGCCGTTACGAGCAGTACTTC.

The rearrangement uses TRBV4-3 and TRBJ1-6; D possibly corresponds to TRBD1 (5 bases). The V and J ends lost 0 bases and 13 bases respectively, with 16 bases between them. The CDR3 has 15 amino acids. The germline V gene encodes CDR1 LGHNA and CDR2 YSLEER. DNA for the CDR3: TGCGCCAGCAGCCAAGAGCTTTCTTGGGGGAGCCCCCTCCACTTT. Protein product: CASSQELSWGSPLHF.

The V call is TRBV11-2, the J call TRBJ2-2, with D possibly matching TRBD1 (5 bases). The CDR3 loop spans 15 amino acids. Trimming cost V 2 bases and J 0 bases, with 7 bases left between them. Germline CDR1 is SGHAT and CDR2 is FQNNGV. This CDR3 is CASSLWGANTGELFF. The CDR3 bases are TGTGCCAGCAGCTTATGGGGCGCGAACACCGGGGAGCTGTTTTTT. Based on the CDR3 plus reference TRBV11-2 and TRBJ2-2, the full variable domain is EAGVAQSPRYKIIEKRQSVAFWCNPISGHATLYWYQQILGQGPKLLIQFQNNGVVDDSQLPKDRFSAERLKGVDSTLKIQPAKLEDSAVYLCASSLWGANTGELFFGEGSRLTVL.

The chain uses TRBV6-6 and TRBJ2-1, with 7 bases matching TRBD1. The CDR3 contains 15 residues. Trimming at V came to 2 bases and at J to 1 base, leaving 2 bases not matched to a gene. Germline CDR1 is MNHNY and CDR2 is SVGAGI (reference sequence). CDR3 in amino acids: CASSYTGDSYNEQFF. CDR3 nucleotide sequence: TGTGCCAGCAGTTACACAGGGGATTCCTACAATGAGCAGTTCTTC.

The chain uses TRBV7-2 and TRBJ2-4; D remains ambiguous. This CDR3 comprises 17 residues. The germline V and J ends were trimmed by 4 bases and 0 bases, with 16 bases remaining between them. The germline CDR1 and CDR2 sequences are SGHTA and FQGNSA. CDR3 bases: TGTGCCAGCAGCTCGACCTATAGCTTCTTAGCCAAAAACATTCAGTACTTC. This gives the protein CASSSTYSFLAKNIQYF.

V is TRBV5-1 and J is TRBJ2-7; D not certain. This CDR3 comprises 15 residues. The germline V and J ends were trimmed by 1 base and 2 bases, with 13 bases remaining between them. Germline-derived CDR1 and CDR2 are SGHRS and YFSETQ. CDR3 bases: TGCGCCAGCAGCTTGAATAGACAAGTCACCTACGAGCAGTACTTC. Residues: CASSLNRQVTYEQYF.

The CDR3 protein is CASSLAGRIATNEKLFF. CDR3 bases: TGCGCCAGCAGCTTGGCGGGTAGGATCGCAACTAATGAAAAACTGTTTTTT. The chain joins TRBV5-1 to TRBJ1-4; D is undetermined. Trimming stripped 0 bases from V and 0 bases from J, with 12 bases between. Germline CDR1 and CDR2: SGHRS and YFSETQ. CDR3 size: 17 residues.

The gene calls are TRBV4-3 and TRBJ2-7; D may correspond to TRBD1 or TRBD2 (5 bases each). Trimming cost V 4 bases and J 7 bases, with 20 bases left between them. The CDR3 has 15 amino acids. Germline V CDR1 and CDR2: LGHNA, YSLEER. The CDR3 DNA follows: TGCGCCAGCAGCCCGGGTCTGGGGGTCGGTGGGGAGCAGTACTTC. The encoded protein is CASSPGLGVGGEQYF.

V is TRBV5-1 and J is TRBJ2-5; D ambiguous. CDR1 and CDR2 (germline): SGHRS, YFSETQ. CDR3 length: 16 amino acids. Trimming took 2 bases from V and 2 from J, leaving 16 bases between them. CDR3: CASSFGNSRVQETQYF. CDR3 bases: TGCGCCAGCAGCTTCGGTAACAGCCGTGTACAAGAGACCCAGTACTTC.

This clone was counted a few times. This CDR3 is CASSWDAVQDTQYF. The DNA for the CDR3 is TGTGCCAGCAGCTGGGACGCTGTACAAGATACGCAGTATTTT. The rearrangement links TRBV6-1 to TRBJ2-3; possibly TRBD1 or TRBD2 for D (5 bases each). The CDR3 covers 14 residues. Germline-derived CDR1 and CDR2 are MNHNS and SASEGT. V was shortened by 6 bases and J by 5 bases, with 15 bases between the two germline ends.

The chain employs TRBV11-2 and TRBJ2-7; D is perhaps TRBD1 (5 bases). V lost 5 bases, J lost 3 bases, and 14 bases lay in between. Germline V lookup: CDR1 SGHAT, CDR2 FQNNGV. The CDR3 loop spans 14 amino acids. CDR3 DNA: TGTGCCAGCAGCACCCACCTCGACAGCTACGAGCAGTACTTC. Protein product: CASSTHLDSYEQYF.

This chain links TRBV27 with TRBJ2-2; no clear D gene. The CDR3 spans 15 residues. Germline loops: CDR1 MNHEY, CDR2 SMNVEV (reference sequence). Trimming pared 7 bases from V and 3 bases from J, leaving 15 bases between. In nucleotides, the CDR3 is TGTGCCAGCACCGCGGTCAGGTCGTACACCGGGGAGCTGTTTTTT. Amino acids: CASTAVRSYTGELFF.

The chain carries TRBV5-4 and TRBJ2-3, with D tentatively TRBD1 (6 bases). The CDR3 loop spans 15 amino acids. Trimming took 4 bases from V and 0 from J, leaving 12 bases between them. Germline V gives CDR1 SGHNT, CDR2 YYREEE (reference sequence). CDR3 in DNA: TGTGCCAGCAGCGGCAGGGGCTTTAGCACAGATACGCAGTATTTT. As protein: CASSGRGFSTDTQYF. Full variable domain (outside the CDR3, taken from reference TRBV5-4 and TRBJ2-3): ETGVTQSPTHLIKTRGQQVTLRCSSQSGHNTVSWYQQALGQGPQFIFQYYREEENGRGNFPPRFSGLQFPNYSSELNVNALELDDSALYLCASSGRGFSTDTQYFGPGTRLTVL.